This TCR beta chain was sequenced in a study of blood T cell repertoires in COVID-19 (dated by TCRdb to the early 2020s). With respect to the entire study: Samples covering the acute and convalescent phases of COVID-19 were provided by collaborators in the United States, Italy and Spain. The prospective study material was composed of cDNA or gDNA derived from T cells, B-cell-depleted T cells, or PBMCs. The dataset comprised deeply sampled blood TCRbeta repertoires from subjects exposed to, actively infected with, or recovered from COVID-19. The repertoires were released in a freely available public database meant as a resource for research on the immune response to SARS-CoV-2. Samples came from the ongoing ImmuneRACE study (first 160 participants) plus 1,254 subjects from 6 global collaborators. A de-identified subject ID, COVID-19 status, age in years and sex were almost always included in the sample metadata. Where available, HLA class I and class II types were obtained from metadata supplied by the sample provider rather than from assay-based typing. Paper-wide results and their limitations: The amount of clinical and demographic metadata varied by source and participant and was provided uncurated.

TCRbeta CDR3 regions were amplified from genomic DNA using the immunoSEQ Assay, a bias-controlled multiplex PCR. In the original analysis: The number of nucleated cells in each sample was estimated from the amplification of reference gene primers within the assay. To quantify the absolute abundance of each unique TCRbeta CDR3 rearrangement, sequence reads were collapsed and filtered. Productive Simpson clonality was computed per sample as the square root of Simpson's diversity index over productive rearrangements. In TCRdb, the immuneACCESS table is reduced to in-frame sequences with V and J assigned. These tables do not hold every clone; where another copy was compared, an unresolved V gene accounts for under half, and the others remain unexplained. That table gives V, J and clone size, and the DNA gave D and trimming. The sample table records approximately 210,000 clones; about 92% of these occur just once. Approximately 1.2% of the sample goes to the ten largest clones.

Whole blood was collected in K2EDTA tubes by collaborating institutions according to the institutions' own protocols. For TCRbeta analysis, collaborator samples were shipped as frozen whole blood, as isolated PBMCs, or as DNA extracted from either sample type. This clone was found once. Its antigen is unknown. Base qualities are not at hand, and no much larger clone is one base apart. The germline V gene encodes CDR1 SNHLY and CDR2 FYNNEI. Deletion took 3 bases off V and 4 bases off J, with a span of 16 bases between the germline ends. The CDR3 numbers 16 residues from cysteine through phenylalanine. Here the CDR3 DNA is all that survives: 48 bases in frame from base 1.

The sequenced sample consisted of peripheral blood. The sequence joins TRBV2 to TRBJ1-3, with the D gene uncertain. The origin of this receptor is a man younger than 40 with acute or convalescent COVID-19. The nucleotides are TGTGCCAGCAGTGAGTTCGAGGGCCAAACCGGAAACACCATATATTTT. Its translation is CASSEFEGQTGNTIYF.